Presented here are 26 T cell receptor beta chains from one specimen sequenced in a study of shared clonotypes between healthy human individuals. Assay used: immunoSEQ multiplex PCR; TCRdb lists only in-frame clones, some missing. The sample records 2,500,000 or so clones, around 90% being singletons. The specimen was naive CD4+ T cells from PBMCs. Noted subset: CD45RA+ positively selected. The receptor set was obtained from a man aged 18 to 30 in good health. Some clones in this sample may be carry-over from other donors' samples.

The CDR3 DNA is TGCGCCAGCAGTGACCACGACAGGGATTGCACCTTC. The encoded protein is CASSDHDRDCTF. This chain connects TRBV10-2 to TRBJ1-2, with TRBD1 identical over 7 bases. J lost 13 bases, V lost 3 bases, and 8 bases had no gene match. The CDR3 is made up of 12 amino acids. CDR1 and CDR2 from the germline V gene are WSHSY and SAAADI.

The chain is built from TRBV18 and TRBJ2-1, with 13 bases that match TRBD2. The CDR3 spans 15 residues. CDR1 KGHSH and CDR2 LQKENI come from the germline V gene. J lost 8 bases, V lost 2 bases, and 3 bases had no gene match. CDR3 protein: CASSPGLAGVHEQFF. CDR3 nucleotides: TGTGCCAGCTCACCAGGACTAGCGGGAGTCCATGAGCAGTTCTTC. The entire variable domain, with the rest obtained from reference TRBV18 and TRBJ2-1, is as follows: NAGVMQNPRHLVRRRGQEARLRCSPMKGHSHVYWYRQLPEEGLKFMVYLQKENIIDESGMPKERFSAEFPKEGPSILRIQQVVRGDSAAYFCASSPGLAGVHEQFFGPGTRLTVL.

This chain uses TRBV5-1 with TRBJ1-4; D remains unclear. The CDR3 is made up of 13 amino acids. The ends were cut back, 4 bases at V and 5 bases at J, with 9 bases in the middle. CDR1 and CDR2 from the germline V gene are SGHRS and YFSETQ. The CDR3 nucleotides are TGCGCCAGCAGCCAACTCGACAATGAAAAACTGTTTTTT. It codes for CASSQLDNEKLFF.

The chain is built from TRBV5-4 and TRBJ2-7; D may be TRBD1 or TRBD2 (5 bases each). Germline V gives CDR1 SGHNT, CDR2 YYREEE (reference sequence). This CDR3 comprises 14 residues. Trimming removed 4 bases from V and 2 bases from J, with 13 bases in between. Here the CDR3 reads CASSPRGLPYEQYF. The DNA for the CDR3 is TGTGCCAGCAGCCCCCGGGGCCTACCCTACGAGCAGTACTTC.

The V and J genes are TRBV11-2 and TRBJ2-2, with D unresolved. V gave up 1 base and J gave up 0 bases, with 12 bases separating them. Germline CDR1 SGHAT, CDR2 FQNNGV. The CDR3 sequence is 17 residues long. The DNA for the CDR3 is TGTGCCAGCAGCTTAGGTCGTGCAGGTCCGAACACCGGGGAGCTGTTTTTT. Translation gives CASSLGRAGPNTGELFF.

The chain joins TRBV11-2 to TRBJ2-4; D is perhaps TRBD1 (6 bases). The CDR3 is 15 amino acids. Trimming cost V 1 base and J 1 base, with 8 bases left between them. Germline V gene sequence: CDR1 SGHAT, CDR2 FQNNGV. The CDR3 nucleotides are TGTGCCAGCAGCTTAGTGCAGGGGGCCAAAAACATTCAGTACTTC. It translates to CASSLVQGAKNIQYF. The full variable domain, its missing parts supplied by reference TRBV11-2 and TRBJ2-4, is EAGVAQSPRYKIIEKRQSVAFWCNPISGHATLYWYQQILGQGPKLLIQFQNNGVVDDSQLPKDRFSAERLKGVDSTLKIQPAKLEDSAVYLCASSLVQGAKNIQYFGAGTRLSVL.

The sample holds one count of this clone. The CDR3 region is CASSLFPPLAGFTDTQYF. Written as DNA, the CDR3 is TGTGCCAGCAGTTTATTTCCCCCACTAGCGGGCTTCACAGATACGCAGTATTTT. The rearrangement uses TRBV27 and TRBJ2-3; TRBD2 aligns across 9 bases. Looked up from germline, CDR1 is MNHEY and CDR2 is SMNVEV (reference sequence). Unmatched junction bases numbered 10, after V lost 1 base and J lost 2 bases. The CDR3 extends over 18 amino acids.

The chain uses TRBV10-3 and TRBJ2-1; 13 bases match TRBD2. This CDR3 comprises 15 residues. The germline V gene encodes CDR1 ENHRY and CDR2 SYGVKD. V lost 4 bases, J lost 8 bases, and 5 bases stayed unmatched. This chain's CDR3 is CAISGTSGRMDEQFF. CDR3 in DNA: TGTGCCATCAGTGGGACTAGCGGGAGAATGGATGAGCAGTTCTTC.

The chain has TRBV27 and TRBJ1-2, with D perhaps TRBD1 (5 bases). CDR3 length: 15 amino acids. The V and J ends lost 0 bases and 0 bases respectively, with 8 bases between them. Germline V gives CDR1 MNHEY, CDR2 SMNVEV (reference sequence). The chain's CDR3 is CASSLSPRANYGYTF. The CDR3 coding sequence is TGTGCCAGCAGTTTATCTCCCAGGGCTAACTATGGCTACACCTTC.

V gene TRBV5-5 combines with J gene TRBJ1-2; no clear D. The CDR3 loop spans 12 amino acids. Trimming pared 0 bases from V and 5 bases from J, leaving 5 bases between. The germline V gene encodes CDR1 SGHKS and CDR2 YYEKEE (reference sequence). CDR3 sequence reads: CASSLAVYGYTF. The DNA of the CDR3 is TGTGCCAGCAGCTTGGCGGTTTATGGCTACACCTTC.

This clone was picked up one time. The J gene is TRBJ1-2, the V gene TRBV30; D might be TRBD1 (6 bases). Between the trimmed V and J ends, which lost 4 bases and 4 bases, there was a span of 13 bases. CDR3 size: 13 residues. Germline V gene data show CDR1 as GTSNPN and CDR2 as SVGIG (reference sequence). The CDR3 loop is CAWNPGHSYGYTF. Written as DNA, the CDR3 is TGTGCCTGGAATCCGGGACACTCCTATGGCTACACCTTC.

This clone has just one count. This chain uses TRBV19 with TRBJ1-5, with TRBD1 matching 7 bases. V lost 2 bases and J lost 3; bases outside the gene matches: 7. This CDR3 has 16 amino acids. Germline V lookup: CDR1 LNHDA, CDR2 SQIVND (reference sequence). The CDR3 spells CASSIIRGLVNQPQHF. The CDR3 DNA is TGTGCCAGTAGTATAATAAGGGGGCTCGTCAATCAGCCCCAGCATTTT.

To note about this clone: This sample includes further DNA sequences coding for the same CDR3. The J gene is TRBJ2-5, the V gene TRBV5-1, with 10 bases lining up with TRBD2. With V trimmed by 0 bases and J by 5 bases, 4 bases remained unmatched. Germline V gene lookup returns CDR1 SGHRS and CDR2 YFSETQ. The CDR3 consists of 15 residues. For the CDR3, the DNA is TGCGCCAGCAGCTTGGCCGCGACTAGCGGGGAGACCCAGTACTTC. Translated, it gives CASSLAATSGETQYF.

The chain recombines TRBV7-9 with TRBJ2-1; 10 bases map to TRBD2. The V and J ends lost 0 bases and 8 bases, in that order; junction bases with no gene match: 7. The length of the CDR3 is 16 residues. From germline, CDR1 is SEHNR and CDR2 FQNEAQ (reference sequence). CDR3 sequence reads: CASSLAGAGGPYEQFF. Here the CDR3 DNA reads TGTGCCAGCAGCTTAGCGGGAGCGGGAGGGCCTTATGAGCAGTTCTTC.

This clone has a single count. The chain has TRBV6-5 and TRBJ2-5, with 8 bases that match TRBD1. This CDR3 region has 15 residues. Trimming took 6 bases from V and 5 from J; bases not matched to a gene: 11. Germline V CDR1 and CDR2: MNHEY, SVGAGI. The CDR3 reads CASSFRTGNGETQYF. The CDR3 DNA reads as TGTGCCAGCAGCTTCAGGACAGGGAACGGGGAGACCCAGTACTTC.

The chain couples TRBV28 to TRBJ2-7; the match to TRBD1 covers 7 bases. This CDR3 region has 14 residues. The germline V gene has CDR1 MDHEN and CDR2 SYDVKM. The V segment lost 11 bases and the J segment 0 bases; nucleotides outside the gene matches: 10. The chain's CDR3 is CAVTRDSRSYEQYF. The CDR3 coding sequence is TGTGCCGTCACCCGGGACAGTCGCTCCTACGAGCAGTACTTC.

The chain couples TRBV6-1 to TRBJ2-5; no definite D call. This CDR3 has 15 residues. Germline V gene sequence: CDR1 MNHNS, CDR2 SASEGT. Trimming removed 2 bases from V and 5 bases from J, with 15 bases in between. The CDR3 here is CASSERGPLEETQYF. CDR3 DNA: TGTGCCAGCAGTGAACGCGGACCTCTGGAGGAGACCCAGTACTTC.

Comment on this clone: This same CDR3 is encoded by further DNA sequences in the sample. The chain recombines TRBV29-1 with TRBJ2-7; D unclear. V was trimmed by 4 bases and J by 0 bases, leaving 7 bases between them. This CDR3 comprises 12 residues. CDR1 SQVTM and CDR2 ANQGSEA come from the germline V gene. CDR3 loop: CSVGVSSYEQYF. DNA for the CDR3: TGCAGCGTTGGCGTTAGCTCCTACGAGCAGTACTTC.

The chain combines TRBV5-4 with TRBJ2-4, with 9 bases lining up with TRBD2. Germline CDR1 is SGHNT and CDR2 is YYREEE (reference sequence). The CDR3 loop spans 14 amino acids. J was trimmed by 2 bases and V by 5 bases; bases with no gene match: 2. CDR3: CASRLAGTKNIQYF. The CDR3 DNA sequence: TGTGCCAGCAGGCTAGCGGGAACCAAAAACATTCAGTACTTC.

V usage is TRBV14 and J usage is TRBJ2-2; tentative D call: TRBD1 (6 bases). V was cut by 2 bases and J by 4 bases, with 17 bases left in between. The CDR3 has 17 amino acids. Germline V gene data show CDR1 as SGHDN and CDR2 as FVKESK. The CDR3 region has the DNA TGTGCCAGCAGCCAACGGGGTGGGGGCCCTAGCACCGGGGAGCTGTTTTTT. Translating it yields CASSQRGGGPSTGELFF.

In its sample, this clone was seen a few times. The chain couples TRBV6-5 to TRBJ2-7; D is ambiguous. Per germline, CDR1 MNHEY and CDR2 SVGAGI. Trimming stripped 0 bases from V and 0 bases from J, with 9 bases between. This CDR3 contains 15 residues. The CDR3: CASSYSFISSYEQYF. CDR3 bases: TGTGCCAGCAGTTACTCCTTCATTAGCTCCTACGAGCAGTACTTC.

This clone was recorded once. The rearrangement joins TRBV27 to TRBJ2-3; D call uncertain. This CDR3 region has 13 residues. Trimming shortened V by 6 bases and J by 7 bases, and 14 bases separated the two germline ends. Germline-derived CDR1 and CDR2 are MNHEY and SMNVEV (reference sequence). The CDR3 sequence: CASSKERSYTQYF. The CDR3 bases are TGTGCCAGCAGCAAAGAGAGGTCATATACGCAGTATTTT.

The chain combines TRBV19 with TRBJ2-3; either TRBD1 or TRBD2 may fit D (5 bases each). Germline CDR1 is LNHDA and CDR2 is SQIVND (reference sequence). The CDR3 runs 14 residues. The V end lost 1 base, the J end lost 7 bases, and 12 bases lay between the germline ends. The chain's CDR3 is CASSIGAGSHTQYF. CDR3 coding DNA: TGTGCCAGTAGTATAGGGGCAGGGAGCCATACGCAGTATTTT.

The V gene is TRBV28, the J gene TRBJ2-3; tentative D call: TRBD2 (6 bases). The V gene's germline CDR1 is MDHEN and CDR2 SYDVKM. CDR3 length: 14 residues. The V and J ends lost 3 bases and 6 bases respectively, with 13 bases between them. The CDR3 DNA sequence: TGTGCCAGCAGTTTCCATTGGGAGGAGGATACGCAGTATTTT. This translates into CASSFHWEEDTQYF.

The count of this clone is one. This rearrangement joins TRBV20-1 to TRBJ2-7; no firm D call. V shed 3 bases and J shed 8 bases, with 11 bases lying between them. CDR1 and CDR2 (germline): DFQATT, SNEGSKA (reference sequence). CDR3 length equals 11 residues. The CDR3 nucleotides read TGCAGTGCTAGGCTTAGCATTCAGCAGTACTTC. This codes for CSARLSIQQYF.

The rearrangement links TRBV5-1 to TRBJ2-1; D ambiguous. In germline, CDR1 is SGHRS, CDR2 YFSETQ. The CDR3 covers 14 residues. Trimming removed 0 bases from V and 8 bases from J, with 12 bases in between. The CDR3 loop reads CASSLGQVGYEQFF. The CDR3 DNA sequence: TGCGCCAGCAGCTTGGGCCAGGTGGGGTATGAGCAGTTCTTC.